What follows describes a single TCR beta chain. The data were produced by immunoSEQ multiplex PCR, yet TCRdb's version contains in-frame clones alone and is incomplete. The data hold approximately 400,000 clones, with approximately 90% observed a single time. CDR3 size: 22 residues. V lost 3 bases to trimming and J lost 4 bases; unmatched junction nucleotides: 23. Germline CDR1 and CDR2: MGHRA and YSYEKL. This sample was taken from a study of blood T cell repertoires in COVID-19. In the study overall: The United States, Italy and Spain were the sources of the acute and convalescent COVID-19 samples.

Sequenced input: peripheral blood. This chain uses TRBV4-1 with TRBJ2-2; 10 bases align to TRBD1. This clonotype was sampled from a woman in her forties or fifties with COVID-19, enrolled during active disease. Written as DNA, the CDR3 is TGCGCCAGCAGCCAGGGACCGGGACAGGGGTCCCTAACGGGTCGGGCCACCGGGGAGCTGTTTTTT. Its translation: CASSQGPGQGSLTGRATGELFF.